This TCR beta chain is drawn from a study of breast tumors, draining lymph nodes, adjacent tissues. Broader study findings: Tumor repertoires ranked between lymph nodes and nontumor tissue in diversity, with V and J gene preferences. Most tumor T cells seemingly derive from lymph node, then expand in tumor.

Note on this clonotype: What it recognizes is unknown.

MiXCR was run by TCRdb on the multiplex PCR reads, yielding one entry per CDR3 protein. The sample shows over 60,000 distinct CDR3 sequences, over 40% of them seen only once. Specimen: breast tumor tissue. This receptor was taken from a female donor with breast cancer. Some clones in this sample may be carry-over from other donors' samples.

The CDR3 spells CASSSRQVVMSLMNTEAFF. For the CDR3, the DNA is TGTGCCAGCAGCTCTCGACAGGTCGTAATGTCGTTGATGAACACTGAAGCTTTCTTT. V gene TRBV11-3 combines with J gene TRBJ1-1; TRBD1 might be the D (6 bases). Trimming left V 4 bases short and J 0 bases short, with 24 bases between. CDR3 length: 19 amino acids. The germline V gene has CDR1 SGHNT and CDR2 YENEEA.